One sample yielded the 2 T cell receptor beta chains listed below, sequenced in a study of graft-versus-host responses after intestinal transplantation. Measured with immunoSEQ multiplex PCR; TCRdb has only the in-frame clones, and not every one. Counted here are approximately 85,000 clones, around 93% occurring once; the ten biggest clones make up 7.6%. Their cognate antigens are unknown. Sequenced here: unstimulated CD8+ T cells sorted from spleen or lymph node cells, sampled before transplant. These receptors were taken from a human donor who was the organ donor for an intestinal transplant.

This chain joins TRBV19 and TRBJ2-1; D is perhaps TRBD1 (5 bases). Germline CDR1 reads LNHDA; CDR2 reads SQIVND (reference sequence). The length of the CDR3 is 13 residues. V dropped 3 bases and J dropped 4 bases, with 7 bases sitting between them. CDR3 sequence reads: CASSIQGYNEQFF. In DNA, the CDR3 is TGTGCCAGTAGTATCCAGGGATACAATGAGCAGTTCTTC.

The V call is TRBV5-1, the J call TRBJ1-2; possible D gene TRBD1, 6 bases. The CDR3 extends over 14 amino acids. Per the germline V gene, CDR1 is SGHRS and CDR2 is YFSETQ. V was trimmed by 4 bases and J by 4 bases, leaving 14 bases between them. The CDR3 spells CASSPLWTAYGYTF. The CDR3 DNA follows: TGCGCCAGCAGCCCCCTTTGGACAGCCTATGGCTACACCTTC.